A single sample is the source of the 28 T cell receptor beta chains below, sequenced in a study of prognosis after radiotherapy for stage I lung cancer. TCR beta CDR3 was amplified from genomic DNA by two-round multiplex PCR. First-round PCR amplification was performed with primers specific to each TRBV and TRBJ gene. TCRdb ran MiXCR on the multiplex PCR reads and lists one entry per CDR3 protein. The sample contains tens of thousands of distinct CDR3 sequences, about 32% of which appear only once. Here the sequenced sample was PBMCs, taken before or after stereotactic body radiation therapy (not recorded which). These receptors were taken from a donor aged 50 or older with non-small cell lung cancer.

This chain joins TRBV20-1 and TRBJ2-2, with a weak D call TRBD2 (6 bases). CDR1 and CDR2 (germline): DFQATT, SNEGSKA (reference sequence). V dropped 4 bases and J dropped 1 base, with 16 bases sitting between them. The CDR3 extends over 16 amino acids. The CDR3 here is CSAISGWGVNTGELFF. The CDR3 nucleotides read TGCAGTGCTATCTCGGGATGGGGGGTGAACACCGGGGAGCTGTTTTTT.

On this clonotype itself: At one end the junction does not follow the germline gene, possibly because of a read error. The chain is built from TRBV9 and TRBJ1-2; TRBD1 is a possible D gene (6 bases). The length of the CDR3 is 15 residues. Germline CDR1 reads SGDLS; CDR2 reads YYNGEE. The CDR3 sequence: CVSGVTSDRTYGYTF. CDR3 nucleotide sequence: TGTGTCAGCGGCGTAACATCCGACAGGACCTATGGCTACACCTTC.

The chain couples TRBV18 to TRBJ2-3; 7 nucleotides match TRBD2. Unmatched junction bases numbered 10, after V lost 2 bases and J lost 8 bases. The CDR3 has 15 residues. From germline, CDR1 is KGHSH and CDR2 LQKENI. In nucleotides, the CDR3 is TGTGCCAGCTCACCATCCCTGGCGGGGGAAGGTACGCAGTATTTT. This translates into CASSPSLAGEGTQYF.

This clonotype was seen ten or more times. The chain uses TRBV28 and TRBJ2-3, with 7 positions matching TRBD2. V dropped 5 bases and J dropped 1; count of bases not matched to a gene: 12. The length of the CDR3 is 17 residues. Germline loops: CDR1 MDHEN, CDR2 SYDVKM. As DNA, the CDR3 is TGTGCCAGCAGTCCTACCCTGGGCGGGAGAGGCACAGATACGCAGTATTTT. Translated, it gives CASSPTLGGRGTDTQYF.

This clonotype occurred many times. The J gene is TRBJ2-1, the V gene TRBV27, with D perhaps matching TRBD1 or TRBD2 (5 bases each). Germline V gene data show CDR1 as MNHEY and CDR2 as SMNVEV (reference sequence). V was clipped by 2 bases and J by 9 bases, with 20 bases between them. CDR3 length: 16 residues. CDR3 in DNA: TGTGCCAGCAGTTTAGTTTCGACTGCTGGGGGAACTGAGCAGTTCTTC. It is translated as CASSLVSTAGGTEQFF.

This clonotype was counted many times. The rearrangement links TRBV18 to TRBJ2-7; 11 nucleotides agree with TRBD2. V trimming: 4 bases; J trimming: 0 bases; junction bases outside the gene matches: 5. This CDR3 has 16 amino acids. Looked up from germline, CDR1 is KGHSH and CDR2 is LQKENI. CDR3 sequence: CASSRSTSGTSYEQYF. Written as DNA, the CDR3 is TGTGCCAGCTCACGATCGACTAGCGGGACCTCCTACGAGCAGTACTTC.

The rearrangement uses TRBV6-5 and TRBJ1-6, with D hard to call. The germline V gene has CDR1 MNHEY and CDR2 SVGAGI. Trimming took 4 bases from V and 0 from J, leaving 19 bases between them. The CDR3 has 19 residues. CDR3 DNA: TGTGCCAGCAGTTCCCGTGAGCCCCGATGGAGCTCCTATAATTCACCCCTCCACTTT. It yields the protein CASSSREPRWSSYNSPLHF.

This clonotype was recorded many times. V usage is TRBV3-1 and J usage is TRBJ2-2; D gene uncertain. Trimming took 0 bases from V and 4 from J, leaving 6 bases between them. CDR1 LGHDT and CDR2 YNNKEL come from the germline V gene (reference sequence). The CDR3 consists of 14 residues. The CDR3, as DNA: TGTGCCAGCAGCCAAGATCTCTTCACCGGGGAGCTGTTTTTT. Translation: CASSQDLFTGELFF.

In its sample, this clonotype was seen many times. The rearrangement uses TRBV7-2 and TRBJ2-5; TRBD2 might be the D (5 bases). In germline, CDR1 is SGHTA, CDR2 FQGNSA. The CDR3 runs 12 residues. V gave up 8 bases and J gave up 3 bases, with 10 bases separating them. DNA for the CDR3: TGTGCCAGCTCCGGGATCAAAGAGACCCAGTACTTC. It encodes CASSGIKETQYF.

This clonotype appeared many times. The genes are TRBV7-2 and TRBJ2-5, with D perhaps matching TRBD1 (6 bases). Trimming took 1 base from V and 3 from J, leaving 6 bases between them. This CDR3 contains 13 residues. Germline values: CDR1 SGHTA, CDR2 FQGNSA. The DNA for the CDR3 is TGTGCCAGCAGCTTAGACAGGGAAGAGACCCAGTACTTC. Its translation is CASSLDREETQYF.

This clonotype showed up many times. The chain carries TRBV28 and TRBJ2-7, with D tentatively TRBD2 (7 bases). Per germline, CDR1 MDHEN and CDR2 SYDVKM. The CDR3 contains 13 residues. With 7 bases removed from V and 4 bases from J, the gap between germline ends came to 14 bases. CDR3 sequence: CASMEGGAYEQYF. CDR3 DNA: TGTGCCAGCATGGAGGGGGGGGCTTACGAGCAGTACTTC.

V usage is TRBV24-1 and J usage is TRBJ2-2; 9 bases align to TRBD2. The CDR3 is made up of 16 amino acids. Trimming took 4 bases from V and 6 from J; bases not matched to a gene: 8. The germline V gene has CDR1 KGHDR and CDR2 SFDVKD. CDR3 sequence (DNA): TGTGCCACCAGTGACATTAGCGGGAGTGAGCCCGGGGAGCTGTTTTTT. This sequence encodes CATSDISGSEPGELFF.

About this clonotype: The junction differs from germline at one of its ends, possibly a read error. This rearrangement joins TRBV6-2 or TRBV6-3 to TRBJ1-6, with 8 bases aligning to TRBD1. The CDR3 runs 15 residues. Germline loops: CDR1 MNHEY, CDR2 SVGEGT. The CDR3 DNA reads TGCGCCATCTGGACAGGGCGAGCGGGTAATTCACCCCTCCACTTT. Protein product: CAIWTGRAGNSPLHF.

CDR3 sequence reads: CATRSEEGGTGELFF. The CDR3 DNA is TGTGCCACCAGGTCAGAGGAGGGAGGCACCGGGGAGCTGTTTTTT. J is TRBJ2-2 and V is TRBV24-1; TRBD2 is a possible D gene (6 bases). Per germline, CDR1 KGHDR and CDR2 SFDVKD. This CDR3 is built from 15 residues. Trimming removed 7 bases at V and 4 bases at J, with 15 bases between.

A remark on this clonotype: Mismatch with germline at one junction end may stem from a read error. The chain combines TRBV4-3 with TRBJ1-2, with unresolved D. Germline CDR1 and CDR2: LGHNA and YSLEER. The CDR3 length is 15 residues. The CDR3 spells CASSQDAQVNYCYTF. Written as DNA, the CDR3 is TGCGCCAGCAGCCAAGATGCTCAGGTCAACTATTGCTACACCTTC.

In its sample, this clonotype was seen many times. The chain joins TRBV25-1 to TRBJ2-7, with TRBD1 matching 9 bases. The germline CDR1 and CDR2 sequences are MGHDK and SYGVNS. Trimming removed 1 base from V and 6 bases from J; junction bases left unmatched: 7. The CDR3 spans 15 residues. In DNA, the CDR3 is TGTGCCAGCAGTGAATCGGGGACAGGGTGGCGCGAGCAGTACTTC. Its translation is CASSESGTGWREQYF.

Concerning this clonotype: A far larger clone lies a single base away; this is likely a read error. The CDR3: CASSYFRTGGGDLFF. The CDR3, as DNA: TGTGCCAGCAGTTACTTCCGGACAGGGGGCGGGGATCTGTTTTTT. The chain employs TRBV6-6 and TRBJ2-2; 11 bases fit TRBD1. CDR3 length: 15 amino acids. Germline lookup yields CDR1 MNHNY and CDR2 SVGAGI (reference sequence).

The genes are TRBV2 and TRBJ1-2; 11 bases align to TRBD1. The CDR3 is 15 amino acids. Unmatched junction bases numbered 8, after V lost 4 bases and J lost 7 bases. Germline V gene data show CDR1 as SNHLY and CDR2 as FYNNEI. The CDR3 DNA follows: TGTGCCAGCAGTGTGGGACCGGGACAGGGGGGTGGCTACACCTTC. This codes for CASSVGPGQGGGYTF.

This rearrangement joins TRBV30 to TRBJ2-7, with D maybe TRBD2 (6 bases). Trimming removed 8 bases at V and 0 bases at J, with 14 bases between. Germline-derived CDR1 and CDR2 are GTSNPN and SVGIG (reference sequence). This CDR3 contains 13 residues. The chain's CDR3 is CALEGRPSYEQYF. The CDR3 nucleotides are TGTGCCCTGGAGGGCAGGCCCTCCTACGAGCAGTACTTC.

Comments on this clonotype: One junction end does not reproduce the germline sequence, and a read error may be involved. The gene calls are TRBV5-1 and TRBJ1-1, with TRBD1 matching over 9 bases. From germline, CDR1 is SGHRS and CDR2 YFSETQ. This CDR3 is built from 14 residues. The CDR3 reads CASSLQGAGDEDLF. The CDR3 bases are TGCGCCAGCAGCTTACAGGGGGCGGGAGATGAAGATTTATTT.

This clonotype was seen repeatedly, ten times or more. The rearrangement links TRBV29-1 to TRBJ2-3, with D tentatively TRBD1 or TRBD2 (6 bases each). Between the trimmed V and J ends, which lost 4 bases and 0 bases, there was a span of 17 bases. CDR1 and CDR2 (germline): SQVTM, ANQGSEA. This CDR3 comprises 16 residues. DNA for the CDR3: TGCAGCGTTGGGGGGGCCCCAAGCGGGAGCACAGATACGCAGTATTTT. This encodes CSVGGAPSGSTDTQYF.

The V gene is TRBV6-2 or TRBV6-3, the J gene TRBJ1-3, with D possibly matching TRBD1 (6 bases). V gave up 4 bases and J gave up 4 bases, with 8 bases separating them. The CDR3 contains 13 residues. Looked up from germline, CDR1 is MNHEY and CDR2 is SVGEGT. The CDR3 loop is CASSWGLGNTIYF. The CDR3 DNA sequence: TGTGCCAGCAGTTGGGGGCTCGGAAACACCATATATTTT.

This clonotype was detected ten times or more. V is TRBV12-3 or TRBV12-4 and J is TRBJ2-1; D possibly uses TRBD1 or TRBD2 (5 bases each). The V and J ends lost 1 base and 12 bases respectively, with 7 bases between them. This CDR3 is built from 11 residues. DNA for the CDR3: TGTGCCAGCAGTTTAGTGGGACCGCAGTTCTTC. This gives the protein CASSLVGPQFF.

For this clonotype: The junction does not match germline at one end; this may be a read error. The V call is TRBV7-2, the J call TRBJ2-2; TRBD1 aligns across 11 bases. The CDR3 extends over 16 amino acids. Per the germline V gene, CDR1 is SGHTA and CDR2 is FQGNSA. In nucleotides, the CDR3 is TGTGTCAGCAGCCTCAGGGGGACAGGGGGACCCTGGGAGCTGTTTTTT. This encodes CVSSLRGTGGPWELFF. Variable domain in full (rest from reference TRBV7-2 and TRBJ2-2): GAGVSQSPSNKVTEKGKDVELRCDPISGHTALYWYRQSLGQGLEFLIYFQGNSAPDKSGLPSDRFSAERTGGSVSTLTIQRTQQEDSAVYLCVSSLRGTGGPWELFFGEGSRLTVL.

Many counts were recorded for this clonotype. The chain carries TRBV7-2 and TRBJ2-3; no clear D. The CDR3 extends over 15 amino acids. The V end lost 5 bases, the J end lost 0 bases, and 12 bases lay between the germline ends. Looked up from germline, CDR1 is SGHTA and CDR2 is FQGNSA. CDR3 residues: CASSPQSTSTDTQYF. CDR3 sequence (DNA): TGTGCCAGCAGCCCACAGTCGACTAGCACAGATACGCAGTATTTT.

About this clonotype: Given a far larger clone just one base away, this is likely a sequencing read error. The V call is TRBV6-2 or TRBV6-3, the J call TRBJ2-3; 13 nucleotides line up with TRBD2. The CDR3 has 16 residues. V dropped 4 bases and J dropped 7; count of bases not matched to a gene: 8. In germline, CDR1 is MNHEY, CDR2 SVGEGT. CDR3 loop: CASSSWTSGSGYTQYF. CDR3 DNA: TGTGCCAGCAGTTCCTGGACTAGCGGGAGCGGCTATACGCAGTATTTT.

This clonotype occurred many times. This chain joins TRBV12-3 or TRBV12-4 and TRBJ1-1; D might be TRBD1 (5 bases). CDR3 size: 13 residues. V was trimmed by 1 base and J by 5 bases, leaving 8 bases between them. As DNA, the CDR3 is TGTGCCAGCAGTTTAGGGGGGGAGACTGAAGCTTTCTTT. Encoded protein: CASSLGGETEAFF.

In its sample, this clonotype was seen many times. The chain couples TRBV5-4 to TRBJ2-7, with a possible D match to TRBD1 (6 bases). V gave up 4 bases and J gave up 3 bases, with 17 bases separating them. CDR1 and CDR2 (germline): SGHNT, YYREEE (reference sequence). This CDR3 has 15 amino acids. Here the CDR3 DNA reads TGTGCCAGCAGCCGCAGGATAGGGGGAAACTACGAGCAGTACTTC. Protein product: CASSRRIGGNYEQYF.